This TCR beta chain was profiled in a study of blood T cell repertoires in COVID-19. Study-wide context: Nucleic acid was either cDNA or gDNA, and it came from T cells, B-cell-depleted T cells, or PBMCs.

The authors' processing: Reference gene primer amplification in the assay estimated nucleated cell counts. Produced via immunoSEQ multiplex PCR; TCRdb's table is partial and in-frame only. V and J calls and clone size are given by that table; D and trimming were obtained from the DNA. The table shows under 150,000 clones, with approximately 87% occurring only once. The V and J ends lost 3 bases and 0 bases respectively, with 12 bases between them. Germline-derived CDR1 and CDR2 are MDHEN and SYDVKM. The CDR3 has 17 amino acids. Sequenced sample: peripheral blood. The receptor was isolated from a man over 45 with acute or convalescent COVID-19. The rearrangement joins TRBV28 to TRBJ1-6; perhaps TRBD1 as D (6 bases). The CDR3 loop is CASSLFQGSSYNSPLHF. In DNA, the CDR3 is TGTGCCAGCAGTTTGTTTCAGGGGAGCTCCTATAATTCACCCCTCCACTTT.